The clone carrying this T cell receptor beta chain was counted between two and nine times. At one boundary the junction diverges from the germline segment, which might be a read error. The entry originates in a study of blood T cells in healthy people across ages. With a J-beta primer mix and a sample-barcoded 5' primer, a second PCR ran about 6 to 11 cycles. TCRdb re-called the 5' RACE reads with MiXCR, one entry per CDR3 protein. The table lists around 990,000 distinct CDR3 sequences, approximately 26% of them singletons. The CDR3 sequence is 10 residues long. Per the germline V gene, CDR1 is SQVTM and CDR2 is ANQGSEA. These data also featured in a second study, about T cells of mothers and their children.

The source is a girl aged 2-10 years in good health. The sample comprised blood. The chain has TRBV29-1 and TRBJ1-1; TRBD1 matches 9 bases. CDR3 sequence reads: CSAWTGEVFF. In DNA, the CDR3 is TGCAGCGCGTGGACAGGGGAAGTTTTCTTT.